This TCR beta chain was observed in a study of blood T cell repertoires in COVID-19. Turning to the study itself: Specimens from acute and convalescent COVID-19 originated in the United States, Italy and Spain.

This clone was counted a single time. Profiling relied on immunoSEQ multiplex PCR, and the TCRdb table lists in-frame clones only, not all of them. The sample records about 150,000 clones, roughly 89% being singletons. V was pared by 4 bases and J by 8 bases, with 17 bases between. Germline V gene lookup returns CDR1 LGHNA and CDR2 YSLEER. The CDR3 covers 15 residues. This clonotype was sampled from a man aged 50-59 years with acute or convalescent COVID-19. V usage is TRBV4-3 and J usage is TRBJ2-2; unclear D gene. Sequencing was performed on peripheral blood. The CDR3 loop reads CASSPDGRTNGELFF. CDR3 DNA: TGCGCCAGCAGCCCAGATGGCCGAACGAATGGGGAGCTGTTTTTT.